The 9 T cell receptor beta chains below were found in one sample sequenced in a study of blood T cell repertoires in COVID-19. Assay: immunoSEQ multiplex PCR; the TCRdb copy retains only in-frame clones and omits some. The sample includes some 170,000 clones, 60% to 80% of them seen just once. Source material: PBMCs or T cells enriched from blood (not recorded which). The receptors were sampled from a woman aged 50 to 60 who had recovered from COVID-19.

The chain joins TRBV5-4 to TRBJ2-3; 8 nucleotides align to TRBD2. V lost 6 bases and J lost 4; bases outside the gene matches: 16. Per the germline V gene, CDR1 is SGHNT and CDR2 is YYREEE (reference sequence). The CDR3 has 17 amino acids. The CDR3 is CASTPPAGGLGADTQYF. Written as DNA, the CDR3 is TGTGCCAGCACCCCCCCGGCGGGAGGTCTAGGCGCAGATACGCAGTATTTT.

The V gene is TRBV7-9, the J gene TRBJ2-1, with TRBD2 matching over 10 bases. The CDR3 is made up of 18 amino acids. Germline CDR1 SEHNR, CDR2 FQNEAQ (reference sequence). V was pared by 1 base and J by 1 base, with 7 bases of the junction left unmatched. DNA of the CDR3: TGTGCCAGCAGCTTAGTGCTTCCTAGCGGGGGTTCCTACAATGAGCAGTTCTTC. Residues: CASSLVLPSGGSYNEQFF.

The chain uses TRBV19 and TRBJ2-2; D gene ambiguous. CDR3 length equals 16 residues. The ends were cut back, 3 bases at V and 1 base at J, with 12 bases in the middle. Germline V gives CDR1 LNHDA, CDR2 SQIVND (reference sequence). The CDR3 sequence: CASSMRQTLNTGELFF. The CDR3 bases are TGTGCCAGTAGTATGAGGCAAACCTTGAACACCGGGGAGCTGTTTTTT.

This clone was counted between two and nine times. This chain uses TRBV30 with TRBJ1-1; weak D call: TRBD1 (6 bases). Trimming pared 1 base from V and 5 bases from J, leaving 14 bases between. Germline-derived CDR1 and CDR2 are GTSNPN and SVGIG (reference sequence). This CDR3 has 14 residues. CDR3 DNA: TGTGCCTGGAGTGGGGGGGGGCTGGTAACTGAAGCTTTCTTT. It specifies CAWSGGGLVTEAFF.

The chain links TRBV5-1 to TRBJ2-1; 9 bases align to TRBD2. Germline V gene sequence: CDR1 SGHRS, CDR2 YFSETQ. The CDR3 spans 14 residues. Germline trimming cut 6 bases from V and 9 bases from J; bases unmatched to any gene: 10. CDR3 bases: TGCGCCAGCACCGCGGGAGGGCGCCGGGGTGAGCAGTTCTTC. It yields the protein CASTAGGRRGEQFF.

CDR3 bases: TGTGCCACCAGCAGAGACAGGAGGTATAATTCACCCCTCCACTTT. Its translation is CATSRDRRYNSPLHF. This rearrangement joins TRBV15 to TRBJ1-6; D not resolved. The germline V gene has CDR1 LNHNV and CDR2 YYDKDF (reference sequence). The V gene lost 0 bases and the J gene lost 4 bases, with 7 bases spanning the gap. The CDR3 sequence is 15 residues long. The whole variable domain, remainder taken from reference TRBV15 and TRBJ1-6, is DAMVIQNPRYQVTQFGKPVTLSCSQTLNHNVMYWYQQKSSQAPKLLFHYYDKDFNNEADTPDNFQSRRPNTSFCFLDIRSPGLGDTAMYLCATSRDRRYNSPLHFGNGTRLTVT.

This clone turned up a few times. V and J are TRBV24-1 and TRBJ2-3; a weak D match, TRBD2 (6 bases). The germline V and J ends were trimmed by 2 bases and 2 bases, with 7 bases remaining between them. Per germline, CDR1 KGHDR and CDR2 SFDVKD. The CDR3 is 14 residues long. The CDR3, as DNA: TGTGCCACCAGTGATTGGACTACCACAGATACGCAGTATTTT. Protein product: CATSDWTTTDTQYF.

The chain carries TRBV25-1 and TRBJ1-2; 9 bases fit TRBD1. V dropped 4 bases and J dropped 8; count of bases not matched to a gene: 8. Per germline, CDR1 MGHDK and CDR2 SYGVNS. This CDR3 has 14 amino acids. In DNA form, the CDR3 reads TGTGCCAGCAGTGCGGGACAGGGCCTTGGGGGCTACACCTTC. Its translation: CASSAGQGLGGYTF.

The chain combines TRBV2 with TRBJ1-5; 12 nucleotides match TRBD1. Germline CDR1 SNHLY, CDR2 FYNNEI. The length of the CDR3 is 17 residues. With V trimmed by 5 bases and J by 0 bases, 5 bases remained unmatched. CDR3 amino acids: CASSPGTGGSSNQPQHF. CDR3 bases: TGTGCCAGCAGTCCCGGGACAGGGGGCAGTAGCAATCAGCCCCAGCATTTT.